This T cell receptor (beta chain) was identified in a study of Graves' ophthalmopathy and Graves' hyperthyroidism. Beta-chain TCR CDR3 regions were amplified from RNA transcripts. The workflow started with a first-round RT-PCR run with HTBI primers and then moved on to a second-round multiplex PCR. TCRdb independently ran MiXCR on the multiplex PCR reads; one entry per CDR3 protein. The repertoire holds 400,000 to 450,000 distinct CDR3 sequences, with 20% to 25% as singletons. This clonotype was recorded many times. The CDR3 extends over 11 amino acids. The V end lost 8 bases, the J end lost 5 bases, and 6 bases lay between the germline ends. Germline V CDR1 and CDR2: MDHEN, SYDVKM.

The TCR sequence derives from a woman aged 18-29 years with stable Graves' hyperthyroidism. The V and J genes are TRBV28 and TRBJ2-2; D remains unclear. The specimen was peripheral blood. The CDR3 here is CASGGTGELFF. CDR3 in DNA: TGTGCCAGCGGTGGGACCGGGGAGCTGTTTTTT.